The 22 T cell receptor beta chains in this list originate from one sample, sequenced in a study of T cell clonality in common variable immunodeficiency. Method: immunoSEQ multiplex PCR; TCRdb's copy keeps in-frame clones and lacks some. This sample carries tens of thousands of clones and no singletons, and around 6.4% goes to the top ten. No antigen is known for these receptors. Study conclusions and caveats: Common variable immunodeficiency TCR beta sequences reportedly had fewer deletions and N-nucleotide insertions.

Sequencing was carried out using peripheral blood mononuclear cells. The receptors originated from a human donor with common variable immunodeficiency.

This clone is categorized as medium-sized (0.01 to 0.1%). The CDR3 end is not reached by the read, which stops 3 residues before it; the germline J gene fills it in. The rearrangement uses TRBV5-4 and TRBJ1-5; 9 bases match TRBD1. V gave up 5 bases and J gave up 6 bases; unmatched junction bases: 9. CDR1 is SGHNT and CDR2 is YYREEE in the germline V gene (reference sequence). The CDR3 extends over 15 amino acids. The covered CDR3 bases are TGTGCCAGCAGTATAGGGGGACAGGGTTCTCAGCCC. Encoded protein: CASSIGGQGSQP. In full, the CDR3 is CASSIGGQGSQPQHF.

This clone was detected ten times or more. From the germline J gene comes the end of the CDR3, since the read stops 3 residues before it. This rearrangement joins TRBV4-2 to TRBJ2-2; 12 bases match TRBD2. CDR3 size: 17 residues. Trimming took 4 bases from V and 6 from J; bases not matched to a gene: 9. Looked up from germline, CDR1 is LGHNA and CDR2 is YNFKEQ. CDR3 bases read: TGTGCCAGCAGCCCAGGACTAGCGGGGTCGTACGCCGGGGAG. This translates into CASSPGLAGSYAGE. The entire CDR3 sequence reads CASSPGLAGSYAGELFF.

This clone showed up just a few times. Coverage ceases 3 residues before the CDR3 finishes, and the germline J gene fills in the end. This sequence joins TRBV7-9 and TRBJ2-7; the D gene is possibly TRBD1 (5 bases). V was shortened by 5 bases and J by 6 bases, with 11 bases between the two germline ends. This CDR3 has 12 residues. The V gene's germline CDR1 is SEHNR and CDR2 FQNEAQ (reference sequence). This CDR3 reads CASSEQGGEQYF. The CDR3 DNA, read in part, is TGTGCCAGCAGCGAGCAGGGTGGCGAG.

This clone was recorded at least ten times. The sequence runs out 3 residues before the end of the CDR3; the remainder is reconstructed from the germline J gene. The chain couples TRBV6-1 to TRBJ1-4; TRBD1 might be the D (5 bases). The CDR3 is 14 residues long. Deletions cut 1 base from V and 7 bases from J, with 10 bases between. Germline CDR1 and CDR2: MNHNS and SASEGT. CDR3 DNA, as far as it was read: TGTGCCAGCAGTGAAGGACAGCCGACTGAAAAA. This codes for CASSEGQPTEK. In full, the CDR3 is CASSEGQPTEKLFF.

This clone occurred many times. The read ends 3 residues shy of where the CDR3 ends; the end is completed using the germline J gene. The rearrangement joins TRBV18 to TRBJ2-2; no reliable D call. V lost 5 bases and J 0 bases, leaving 13 bases between the germline ends. The CDR3 runs to 16 residues. The germline CDR1 and CDR2 sequences are KGHSH and LQKENI. This CDR3 is CASSSFTATNTGELFF. The CDR3 DNA, read in part, is TGTGCCAGCTCATCCTTTACAGCTACGAACACCGGGGAG.

This clone appeared many times. Read data end 3 residues before the CDR3 end; the end is taken from the germline J gene. The rearrangement joins TRBV19 to TRBJ2-7; weak D call: TRBD1 (5 bases). This CDR3 is 13 amino acids long. Germline-derived CDR1 and CDR2 are LNHDA and SQIVND (reference sequence). V was cut by 5 bases and J by 4 bases, with 12 bases left in between. The covered CDR3 bases are TGTGCCAGTAGTTCCTTCGACAGTTACGAG. This sequence encodes CASSSFDSYE. In full, the CDR3 reads CASSSFDSYEQYF.

Note on this clone: The read ends 3 residues before the CDR3 terminus; that terminus is restored from the germline J gene. This rearrangement joins TRBV7-2 to TRBJ2-5, with no clear D. V was trimmed by 3 bases and J by 5 bases, leaving 4 bases between them. The CDR3 runs to 11 residues. CDR1 is SGHTA and CDR2 is FQGNSA in the germline V gene. Partial CDR3 DNA: TGTGCCAGCAGCTTCAGGGAGACC. The encoded protein is CASSFRET. The whole CDR3 sequence is CASSFRETQYF.

Worth noting for this clone: Read sequence stops 3 residues before the CDR3 end, and the germline J gene provides the missing end. V usage is TRBV6-4 and J usage is TRBJ2-5; possible D gene TRBD1, 6 bases. This CDR3 spans 14 amino acids. The V and J ends lost 5 bases and 5 bases respectively, with 15 bases between them. Germline CDR1 is MRHNA and CDR2 is SNTAGT. CDR3 bases read: TGTGCCAGCAGTCTTCACAGGGTTTCGGAGACC. As protein: CASSLHRVSET. The full CDR3 reads CASSLHRVSETQYF.

This clone was seen at least ten times. Incomplete CDR3 DNA: TGTGCCACCAAGCCGGCGGGAACAGATACG. Its translation is CATKPAGTDT. The complete CDR3 sequence is CATKPAGTDTQYF. J is TRBJ2-3 and V is TRBV24-1, with D perhaps TRBD2 (6 bases). Coverage ceases 3 residues before the CDR3 finishes, and the germline J gene fills in the end. There are 13 residues in the CDR3. Germline V gives CDR1 KGHDR, CDR2 SFDVKD. The V gene lost 8 bases and the J gene lost 3 bases, with 11 bases spanning the gap.

This clone was found many times. The CDR3 end lies 3 residues beyond the end of the read and is filled in from the germline J gene. The V call is TRBV7-3, the J call TRBJ2-3; 10 nucleotides line up with TRBD2. V shed 5 bases and J 2 bases; nucleotides not matched to a gene: 13. Germline CDR1 reads SGHTA; CDR2 reads FQGTGA. The CDR3 runs 18 residues. The chain's CDR3 is CASSPRGLALSHTDTQYF. The sequenced part of the CDR3 DNA is TGTGCCAGCAGCCCACGGGGACTAGCGTTATCCCACACAGATACG.

This clone has more than one count but fewer than ten. The read finishes 3 residues shy of the CDR3 end, and the germline J gene is used to complete it. The chain couples TRBV18 to TRBJ2-7; 7 positions match TRBD1. With V trimmed by 3 bases and J by 0 bases, 2 bases remained unmatched. The length of the CDR3 is 14 residues. The germline gives CDR1 KGHSH, CDR2 LQKENI. The sequenced part of the CDR3 DNA is TGTGCCAGCTCACCGGGACAGAACTCCTACGAG. This translates into CASSPGQNSYE. In full, the CDR3 reads CASSPGQNSYEQYF. Looking up the rest from reference TRBV18 and TRBJ2-7 gives the full variable domain: NAGVMQNPRHLVRRRGQEARLRCSPMKGHSHVYWYRQLPEEGLKFMVYLQKENIIDESGMPKERFSAEFPKEGPSILRIQQVVRGDSAAYFCASSPGQNSYEQYFGPGTRLTVT.

At least ten counts were recorded for this clone. Coverage ceases 3 residues before the CDR3 finishes, and the germline J gene fills in the end. The J gene is TRBJ1-5, the V gene TRBV7-3; tentatively, D is TRBD1 (6 bases). The germline V gene has CDR1 SGHTA and CDR2 FQGTGA. Trimming left V 2 bases short and J 4 bases short, with 15 bases between. The CDR3 contains 16 residues. CDR3 sequence: CASSLSEGVLNQPQHF. The part of the CDR3 DNA that was read is TGTGCCAGCAGCTTATCCGAGGGGGTCCTAAATCAGCCC.

As for this clone: The CDR3 is cut off 3 residues early in the read; its end comes from the germline J gene. This chain uses TRBV5-1 with TRBJ2-7; TRBD1 is a possible D gene (5 bases). The V and J ends lost 2 bases and 1 base respectively, with 7 bases between them. Germline V gives CDR1 SGHRS, CDR2 YFSETQ. The CDR3 sequence is 13 residues long. The CDR3 DNA, read in part, is TGCGCCAGCAGCTTACAGGATTCCTACGAG. Its translation: CASSLQDSYE. The full CDR3 reads CASSLQDSYEQYF.

Of note for this clone: The read terminates 3 residues before the CDR3 end, so the remaining end is supplied by the germline J gene. V is TRBV7-3 and J is TRBJ2-1; 12 nucleotides align to TRBD2. The ends lost 2 bases at V and 9 bases at J; junction bases unmatched: 5. This CDR3 has 15 amino acids. Looked up from germline, CDR1 is SGHTA and CDR2 is FQGTGA. The CDR3 bases that were read are TGTGCCAGCAGCTTACTACTAGCGGGAGGAAGTGAG. Protein: CASSLLLAGGSE. The full CDR3 protein is CASSLLLAGGSEQFF.

This clone was counted only a few times. Read sequence stops 3 residues before the CDR3 end, and the germline J gene provides the missing end. V is TRBV14 and J is TRBJ2-7; D gene unclear. The CDR3 runs 13 residues. The V gene's germline CDR1 is SGHDN and CDR2 FVKESK. The V end lost 3 bases, the J end lost 4 bases, and 10 bases lay between the germline ends. CDR3 bases read: TGTGCCAGCAGCCATTACGACGGGTACGAG. It codes for CASSHYDGYE. The full CDR3 protein is CASSHYDGYEQYF.

In this sample, this clone turned up many times. The read comes to an end 3 residues before the CDR3 does, leaving the germline J gene to fill in the end. The rearrangement joins TRBV30 to TRBJ1-2; D possibly corresponds to TRBD1 (5 bases). Per the germline V gene, CDR1 is GTSNPN and CDR2 is SVGIG (reference sequence). The CDR3 runs 13 residues. The covered CDR3 bases are TGTGCCTGGAGTCTCGGACAAAGCTATTTC. Translating it yields CAWSLGQSYF. The full CDR3 reads CAWSLGQSYFYTF.

In this sample, this clone turned up many times. The sequenced fragment ends 3 residues before the CDR3 boundary, so the rest is inferred from the germline J gene. The chain joins TRBV5-4 to TRBJ2-3, with 7 bases aligning to TRBD2. Germline CDR1 SGHNT, CDR2 YYREEE (reference sequence). CDR3 size: 16 residues. Trimming took 3 bases from V and 5 from J; bases not matched to a gene: 12. CDR3 DNA (partial): TGTGCCAGCAGCTCGCCTACTAGCGCCCGGAGAGATACG. Its protein is CASSSPTSARRDT. The CDR3 in its entirety is CASSSPTSARRDTQYF.

This clone showed up just a few times. The CDR3 goes on 3 residues after the read ends, and that part is filled in from the germline J gene. J is TRBJ1-4 and V is TRBV19; D gene unclear. The CDR3 extends over 17 amino acids. Trimming took off 3 bases at V and 4 bases at J, with 18 bases between the two ends. Germline loops: CDR1 LNHDA, CDR2 SQIVND (reference sequence). CDR3 bases read: TGTGCCAGTAGTATTGGGCAGTCGGAAGTCTTTAATGAAAAA. Protein sequence: CASSIGQSEVFNEK. The CDR3 reads in full as CASSIGQSEVFNEKLFF.

This clone was observed at least ten times. CDR3 in amino acids: CASSAQGIRSAEQYF. CDR3 DNA, as far as it was read: TGTGCCAGTAGTGCACAGGGCATCAGGTCGGCCGAG. J is TRBJ2-7 and V is TRBV19; weak D call: TRBD1 (6 bases). From the germline J gene comes the end of the CDR3, since the read stops 3 residues before it. CDR1 is LNHDA, CDR2 SQIVND, per germline (reference sequence). The CDR3 totals 15 residues. The V end lost 5 bases, the J end lost 6 bases, and 20 bases lay between the germline ends.

In regard to this clone: Only one base separates this from a far larger clonotype, so it likely reflects a read error. The read ends 3 residues shy of where the CDR3 ends; the end is completed using the germline J gene. The chain has TRBV7-9 and TRBJ1-4; no definite D call. V shed 1 base and J shed 5 bases, with 5 bases lying between them. Germline CDR1 and CDR2: SEHNR and FQNEAQ (reference sequence). This CDR3 spans 13 amino acids. CDR3 sequence: CASSLDGNEKLFF. CDR3 DNA (partial): TGTGCCAGCAGCTTAGACGGGAATGAAAAA.

This clone has only a few counts. From the germline J gene comes the end of the CDR3, since the read stops 3 residues before it. The gene calls are TRBV6-1 and TRBJ1-2; 10 positions match TRBD1. Looked up from germline, CDR1 is MNHNS and CDR2 is SASEGT. The CDR3 spans 14 residues. Trimming cost V 1 base and J 5 bases; bases outside gene matches: 1. CDR3 DNA, as far as it was read: TGTGCCAGCAGTGAAGGACAGGGGGCTTATGGC. Translation gives CASSEGQGAYG. The entire CDR3 protein is CASSEGQGAYGYTF.

This clone has a handful of counts. The CDR3 sequence is CSARVGAGGIYEQYF. The DNA read from the CDR3 is TGCAGTGCTAGAGTGGGCGCAGGGGGAATCTACGAG. This chain links TRBV20-1 with TRBJ2-7; TRBD1 matches at 7 bases. The sequence runs out 3 residues before the end of the CDR3; the remainder is reconstructed from the germline J gene. This CDR3 comprises 15 residues. Germline trimming cut 1 base from V and 3 bases from J; bases unmatched to any gene: 9. Germline V gene lookup returns CDR1 DFQATT and CDR2 SNEGSKA (reference sequence).